This T cell receptor (beta chain) appears in the sequencing data of a study of graft-versus-host responses after intestinal transplantation. Study information: Every recipient had anti-thymocyte globulin induction and roughly 3 years of tacrolimus plus steroids.

Germline V gene data show CDR1 as ENHRY and CDR2 as SYGVKD. With 2 bases removed from V and 5 bases from J, the gap between germline ends came to 10 bases. The CDR3 loop spans 14 amino acids. A note on this clone: Its target is not known.

Clones were read by immunoSEQ multiplex PCR, and TCRdb kept only the in-frame ones, dropping some. The sample records roughly 97,000 clones, approximately 84% being singletons. The chain couples TRBV10-3 to TRBJ2-1, with D possibly called TRBD1 or TRBD2 (6 bases each). The clonotype was recovered from a human donor who received an intestinal transplant. Sequences were derived from unstimulated CD4+ T cells sorted from spleen or lymph node cells, sampled before intestinal transplant. DNA for the CDR3: TGTGCCATCAGTGAGGGGGGGCGTAACAATGAGCAGTTCTTC. It codes for CAISEGGRNNEQFF.